Listed here are 31 T cell receptor beta chains from one sample, sequenced in a study of T cell responses to AZD1222 COVID-19 vaccine. This table comes from immunoSEQ multiplex PCR, and its TCRdb copy is limited to in-frame clones, with some not included. The repertoire holds 150,000 to 200,000 clones, with 80% to 95% as singletons. Sequenced material: peripheral blood, taken on day 0 of AZD1222 vaccination. These receptors were collected from an adult in good health.

This clone was observed once. The gene calls are TRBV25-1 and TRBJ1-2; D remains ambiguous. V was shortened by 5 bases and J by 2 bases, with 9 bases between the two germline ends. CDR1 is MGHDK, CDR2 SYGVNS, per germline. The CDR3 loop spans 13 amino acids. CDR3 coding DNA: TGTGCCAGCAGTCGAAAGTTCAACTATGGCTACACCTTC. Protein product: CASSRKFNYGYTF.

The CDR3 spells CASSLMRVDGNTIYF. Written as DNA, the CDR3 is TGTGCCAGCAGCTTAATGAGGGTGGATGGAAACACCATATATTTT. The rearrangement links TRBV7-9 to TRBJ1-3; D is ambiguous. The CDR3 runs 15 residues. CDR1 is SEHNR and CDR2 is FQNEAQ in the germline V gene (reference sequence). V dropped 2 bases and J dropped 3 bases, with 11 bases sitting between them. The full variable domain, in which reference TRBV7-9 and TRBJ1-3 provide the parts outside the CDR3, is DTGVSQNPRHKITKRGQNVTFRCDPISEHNRLYWYRQTLGQGPEFLTYFQNEAQLEKSRLLSDRFSAERPKGSFSTLEIQRTEQGDSAMYLCASSLMRVDGNTIYFGEGSWLTVV.

This sequence joins TRBV18 and TRBJ1-1; 7 nucleotides agree with TRBD1. Germline V gene lookup returns CDR1 KGHSH and CDR2 LQKENI. The CDR3 runs to 16 residues. J lost 0 bases, V lost 3 bases, and 7 bases had no gene match. The CDR3 DNA sequence: TGTGCCAGCTCACCGGCCATAGGGGGCATGAACACTGAAGCTTTCTTT. Residues: CASSPAIGGMNTEAFF.

V usage is TRBV5-1 and J usage is TRBJ1-6; D unresolved. This CDR3 region has 15 residues. Between the trimmed V and J ends, which lost 4 bases and 5 bases, there was a span of 13 bases. CDR1 is SGHRS, CDR2 YFSETQ, per germline. The CDR3 DNA reads as TGCGCCAGCAGCCCCCGCCGGGCCAATAATTCACCCCTCCACTTT. Translated: CASSPRRANNSPLHF.

V is TRBV27 and J is TRBJ1-5; 8 bases line up with TRBD1. Per germline, CDR1 MNHEY and CDR2 SMNVEV (reference sequence). The CDR3 has 15 residues. The J segment lost 1 base and the V segment lost 3 bases, leaving 2 bases of the junction unmatched. CDR3 region: CASSFGQGSNQPQHF. CDR3 DNA sequence: TGTGCCAGCAGTTTTGGACAGGGAAGCAATCAGCCCCAGCATTTT.

The chain joins TRBV19 to TRBJ1-1; D uncertain. CDR1 LNHDA and CDR2 SQIVND come from the germline V gene (reference sequence). The CDR3 totals 14 residues. Trimming removed 6 bases at V and 0 bases at J, with 11 bases between. CDR3 DNA: TGTGCCAGTAGCCTAGACCTCATGAACACTGAAGCTTTCTTT. Protein product: CASSLDLMNTEAFF.

This chain links TRBV6-2 or TRBV6-3 with TRBJ1-1, with TRBD1 as a possible D gene (6 bases). Trimming cost V 6 bases and J 10 bases, with 30 bases left between them. Looked up from germline, CDR1 is MNHEY and CDR2 is SVGEGT. CDR3 length equals 17 residues. The CDR3 region has the DNA TGTGCCAGCAGCCCCTCACAGGGAGGATATGGGCTTGGAGTAGCTTTCTTT. Translating gives CASSPSQGGYGLGVAFF.

V is TRBV2 and J is TRBJ1-6, with 10 bases fitting TRBD1. The germline gives CDR1 SNHLY, CDR2 FYNNEI. The trim removed 7 bases at V and 10 bases at J, leaving 4 bases unmatched. The CDR3 extends over 13 amino acids. The chain's CDR3 is CASKGTGESPLHF. The CDR3 nucleotides read TGTGCCAGCAAGGGGACAGGGGAATCACCCCTCCACTTT. The full variable domain, rest sourced from reference TRBV2 and TRBJ1-6, is EPEVTQTPSHQVTQMGQEVILRCVPISNHLYFYWYRQILGQKVEFLVSFYNNEISEKSEIFDDQFSVERPDGSNFTLKIRSTKLEDSAMYFCASKGTGESPLHFGNGTRLTVT.

The chain uses TRBV30 and TRBJ2-7, with 7 bases fitting TRBD2. The CDR3 length is 14 residues. V was clipped by 2 bases and J by 7 bases; unmatched bases: 11. In germline, CDR1 is GTSNPN, CDR2 SVGIG (reference sequence). As DNA, the CDR3 is TGTGCCTGGAGTCTAGTAGCGGGCCCTGGTGAGCAGTACTTC. As protein: CAWSLVAGPGEQYF.

V is TRBV12-3 or TRBV12-4 and J is TRBJ1-4, with no clear D. The CDR3 is made up of 11 amino acids. The ends were cut back, 5 bases at V and 15 bases at J, with 13 bases in the middle. The CDR3 DNA is TGTGCCAGCAGTAACACTCACGAGGTGTTTTTT. It codes for CASSNTHEVFF.

CDR3 protein: CAIREDRYTDTQYF. In DNA form, the CDR3 reads TGTGCCATCAGAGAAGACAGGTACACAGATACGCAGTATTTT. The V call is TRBV10-3, the J call TRBJ2-3, with D perhaps TRBD1 (6 bases). Trimming cost V 6 bases and J 2 bases, with 12 bases left between them. The CDR3 runs to 14 residues. The germline gives CDR1 ENHRY, CDR2 SYGVKD.

This clone was seen just once. This chain connects TRBV7-9 to TRBJ2-1, with D perhaps matching TRBD2 (6 bases). The CDR3 spans 14 residues. The V end was cut by 5 bases, the J end by 6 bases, with 14 bases between. Germline V gives CDR1 SEHNR, CDR2 FQNEAQ (reference sequence). CDR3 nucleotide sequence: TGTGCCAGCAGCCCAGGGACTCCCCCCAATGAGCAGTTCTTC. Translation: CASSPGTPPNEQFF.

The genes are TRBV6-5 and TRBJ1-5; 8 bases are a match to TRBD1. This CDR3 is built from 15 residues. Per germline, CDR1 MNHEY and CDR2 SVGAGI. The V and J ends lost 5 bases and 5 bases, in that order; junction bases with no gene match: 8. This CDR3 reads CASSSRDRPHQPQHF. The CDR3 DNA sequence: TGTGCCAGCAGTAGCCGGGACAGGCCGCATCAGCCCCAGCATTTT.

This clone was seen only once. The chain links TRBV3-1 (or the pseudogene TRBV3-2) to TRBJ2-5; the match to TRBD2 covers 8 bases. V shed 5 bases, J shed 1 base, and the junction held 3 bases outside the gene matches. The CDR3 is made up of 14 amino acids. The V gene's germline CDR1 is LGHDT and CDR2 YNNKEL (reference sequence). The CDR3 sequence is CASSSGTSQETQYF. The DNA of the CDR3 is TGTGCCAGCAGCTCCGGGACTAGCCAAGAGACCCAGTACTTC.

This chain uses TRBV7-9 with TRBJ2-1; D remains ambiguous. V was cut by 5 bases and J by 2 bases, with 13 bases left in between. CDR3 length: 15 residues. Per germline, CDR1 SEHNR and CDR2 FQNEAQ (reference sequence). The CDR3 spells CASSPPGLTYNEQFF. DNA of the CDR3: TGTGCCAGCAGCCCGCCGGGTCTGACCTACAATGAGCAGTTCTTC.

The chain carries TRBV7-9 and TRBJ1-5; D is perhaps TRBD1 (6 bases). V gave up 1 base and J gave up 4 bases, with 17 bases separating them. The V gene's germline CDR1 is SEHNR and CDR2 FQNEAQ (reference sequence). The CDR3 runs 17 residues. As DNA, the CDR3 is TGTGCCAGCAGCTTAGGAGGGCGGACAGTTGTAAATCAGCCCCAGCATTTT. The encoded protein is CASSLGGRTVVNQPQHF.

This chain links TRBV5-1 with TRBJ2-5; 8 bases align to TRBD2. CDR1 is SGHRS and CDR2 is YFSETQ in the germline V gene. The CDR3 runs to 15 residues. Germline trimming cut 0 bases from V and 3 bases from J; bases unmatched to any gene: 4. CDR3 amino acids: CASSLVAGGKETQYF. As DNA, the CDR3 is TGCGCCAGCAGCTTGGTGGCGGGGGGAAAAGAGACCCAGTACTTC.

V and J are TRBV6-5 and TRBJ2-7; 7 bases are shared with TRBD1. The germline CDR1 and CDR2 sequences are MNHEY and SVGAGI. J lost 0 bases, V lost 5 bases, and 1 base had no gene match. There are 13 residues in the CDR3. The CDR3 is CASSRQGSYEQYF. CDR3 coding DNA: TGTGCCAGCAGTCGACAGGGCTCCTACGAGCAGTACTTC.

This chain connects TRBV6-5 to TRBJ1-2, with TRBD1 matching over 11 bases. This CDR3 contains 15 residues. V lost 2 bases, J lost 8 bases, and 7 bases stayed unmatched. Per germline, CDR1 MNHEY and CDR2 SVGAGI. The CDR3 region is CASSYRGQGAGGYTF. CDR3 DNA: TGTGCCAGCAGTTACAGAGGACAGGGGGCTGGGGGCTACACCTTC.

The chain has TRBV29-1 and TRBJ2-5; D remains ambiguous. Trimming removed 3 bases from V and 4 bases from J, with 9 bases in between. This CDR3 has 12 amino acids. Germline-derived CDR1 and CDR2 are SQVTM and ANQGSEA. In nucleotides, the CDR3 is TGCAGCGTTGATCTGGTGATAGAGACCCAGTACTTC. Its translation: CSVDLVIETQYF. Using reference TRBV29-1 and TRBJ2-5 for the parts outside the CDR3, the full variable domain is SAVISQKPSRDICQRGTSLTIQCQVDSQVTMMFWYRQQPGQSLTLIATANQGSEATYESGFVIDKFPISRPNLTFSTLTVSNMSPEDSSIYLCSVDLVIETQYFGPGTRLLVL.

V usage is TRBV9 and J usage is TRBJ2-5, with TRBD2 identical over 7 bases. With 0 bases clipped from V and 1 base from J, the junction kept 6 bases outside the gene matches. There are 16 residues in the CDR3. In germline, CDR1 is SGDLS, CDR2 YYNGEE. The CDR3 sequence: CASSVDWGGTQETQYF. CDR3 nucleotides: TGTGCCAGCAGCGTAGATTGGGGGGGGACCCAAGAGACCCAGTACTTC.

The CDR3 sequence is CASSLGAVTYEQYF. In DNA, the CDR3 is TGTGCCAGCTCACTAGGGGCGGTGACCTACGAGCAGTACTTC. The J gene is TRBJ2-7, the V gene TRBV18, with D perhaps matching TRBD1 (5 bases). Germline V gives CDR1 KGHSH, CDR2 LQKENI. V was trimmed by 4 bases and J by 2 bases, leaving 12 bases between them. CDR3 length: 14 amino acids.

The gene calls are TRBV4-1 and TRBJ2-7, with 8 bases aligning to TRBD2. Germline V gene sequence: CDR1 MGHRA, CDR2 YSYEKL. V was clipped by 2 bases and J by 3 bases; unmatched bases: 9. CDR3 size: 16 residues. As DNA, the CDR3 is TGCGCCAGCAGCCAATTCTTCCCCGGGACTAGCTACGAGCAGTACTTC. It encodes CASSQFFPGTSYEQYF.

The V gene is TRBV2, the J gene TRBJ1-5, with 7 bases lining up with TRBD1. Germline V CDR1 and CDR2: SNHLY, FYNNEI. The CDR3 runs to 17 residues. V lost 6 bases and J lost 11; bases outside the gene matches: 22. The CDR3: CASSQAPGRSSGGTQHF. DNA of the CDR3: TGTGCCAGCAGCCAGGCGCCGGGCCGCTCCTCAGGGGGGACCCAGCATTTT. Filled out from reference TRBV2 and TRBJ1-5, the complete variable domain reads EPEVTQTPSHQVTQMGQEVILRCVPISNHLYFYWYRQILGQKVEFLVSFYNNEISEKSEIFDDQFSVERPDGSNFTLKIRSTKLEDSAMYFCASSQAPGRSSGGTQHFGDGTRLSIL.

The chain's CDR3 is CASSLDQGGYGYTF. The CDR3 DNA reads TGTGCCAGCAGTTTAGACCAGGGAGGCTATGGCTACACCTTC. The chain joins TRBV27 to TRBJ1-2, with D possibly being TRBD1 (5 bases). V was pared by 2 bases and J by 4 bases, with 11 bases between. CDR1 and CDR2 from the germline V gene are MNHEY and SMNVEV (reference sequence). This CDR3 region has 14 residues.

This sequence joins TRBV9 and TRBJ2-1; D remains unclear. V was shortened by 7 bases and J by 3 bases, with 5 bases between the two germline ends. Germline V gives CDR1 SGDLS, CDR2 YYNGEE. The CDR3 runs 11 residues. DNA for the CDR3: TGTGCCAGCGAGAGCTACAATGAGCAGTTCTTC. Its translation: CASESYNEQFF.

The chain carries TRBV7-9 and TRBJ2-3; D may be TRBD1 (5 bases). The CDR3 loop spans 12 amino acids. The ends were cut back, 5 bases at V and 4 bases at J, with 7 bases in the middle. The germline CDR1 and CDR2 sequences are SEHNR and FQNEAQ (reference sequence). CDR3 DNA: TGTGCCAGCAGCACAGGTCCAGATACGCAGTATTTT. This sequence encodes CASSTGPDTQYF.

The chain has TRBV5-8 and TRBJ1-2; 7 bases match TRBD1. CDR1 is SGHTS and CDR2 is YDEGEE in the germline V gene. With 3 bases clipped from V and 4 bases from J, the junction kept 6 bases outside the gene matches. This CDR3 region has 14 residues. CDR3 in amino acids: CASSSTGTIYGYTF. In DNA, the CDR3 is TGTGCCAGCAGCTCGACAGGGACGATCTATGGCTACACCTTC.

The V and J genes are TRBV6-5 and TRBJ2-2, with D perhaps being TRBD1 or TRBD2 (7 bases each). Germline V gene data show CDR1 as MNHEY and CDR2 as SVGAGI. This CDR3 contains 15 residues. The V gene lost 7 bases and the J gene lost 5 bases, with 17 bases spanning the gap. CDR3 in amino acids: CASTHRQGGTGELFF. The CDR3 nucleotides read TGTGCCAGCACCCATCGACAGGGAGGGACCGGGGAGCTGTTTTTT.

The CDR3 coding sequence is TGTGCCAGCAGTTACCCAGGGGCCACTGAAGCTTTCTTT. As protein: CASSYPGATEAFF. The chain combines TRBV6-5 with TRBJ1-1; D possibly corresponds to TRBD1 (6 bases). From germline, CDR1 is MNHEY and CDR2 SVGAGI. The ends were cut back, 2 bases at V and 4 bases at J, with 8 bases in the middle. This CDR3 contains 13 residues.

The chain links TRBV15 to TRBJ1-5, with D uncertain. This CDR3 region has 15 residues. From germline, CDR1 is LNHNV and CDR2 YYDKDF (reference sequence). V lost 1 base and J lost 0, with 7 bases in between. The CDR3 reads CATSRVDLSNQPQHF. As DNA, the CDR3 is TGTGCCACCAGCAGAGTCGACCTTAGCAATCAGCCCCAGCATTTT. The variable domain in full, with the rest retrieved from reference TRBV15 and TRBJ1-5, is DAMVIQNPRYQVTQFGKPVTLSCSQTLNHNVMYWYQQKSSQAPKLLFHYYDKDFNNEADTPDNFQSRRPNTSFCFLDIRSPGLGDTAMYLCATSRVDLSNQPQHFGDGTRLSIL.